The clone carrying this T cell receptor (beta chain) was observed a single time. The CDR3 consists of 15 residues. CDR1 is MRHNA, CDR2 SNTAGT, per germline. V lost 4 bases and J lost 4; bases outside the gene matches: 8. Membership in each cohort depended on participant-reported clinical history. These data originate in a study of blood T cell repertoires in COVID-19. Study-level background: From T cells, B-cell-depleted T cells, or PBMCs came the material, which was cDNA or gDNA.

Original data processing: Reference gene primer amplification gave estimated nucleated cell counts. Some clones are missing from TCRdb's copy, which holds only in-frame ones; the method was immunoSEQ multiplex PCR. The DNA gave D and trimming, while V, J and clone size come from that table. Counted here are approximately 190,000 clones, 70% to 85% occurring once; the ten biggest clones make up roughly 5.2%. This chain uses TRBV6-4 with TRBJ2-7; 9 bases agree with TRBD2. This TCR came from a woman aged 60-75 years with acute COVID-19. The material sequenced was PBMCs or T cells enriched from blood (not recorded which). The CDR3 reads CASSAPTSGKYEQYF. The CDR3 DNA sequence: TGTGCCAGCAGTGCCCCGACTAGCGGAAAATACGAGCAGTACTTC.